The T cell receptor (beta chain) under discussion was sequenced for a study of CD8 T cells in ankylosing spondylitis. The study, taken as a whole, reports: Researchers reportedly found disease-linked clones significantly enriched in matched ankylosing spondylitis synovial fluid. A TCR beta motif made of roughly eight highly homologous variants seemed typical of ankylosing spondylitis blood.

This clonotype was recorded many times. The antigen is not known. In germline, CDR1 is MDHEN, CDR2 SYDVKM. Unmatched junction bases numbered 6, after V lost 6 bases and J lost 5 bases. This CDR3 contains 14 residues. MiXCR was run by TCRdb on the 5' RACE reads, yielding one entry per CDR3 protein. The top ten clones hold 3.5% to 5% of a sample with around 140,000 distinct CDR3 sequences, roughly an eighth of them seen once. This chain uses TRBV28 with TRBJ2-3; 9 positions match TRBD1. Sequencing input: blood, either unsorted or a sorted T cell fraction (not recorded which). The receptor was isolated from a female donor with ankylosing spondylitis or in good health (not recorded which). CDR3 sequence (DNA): TGTGCCAGCAGCAGGGACAGGGTTGGAGATACGCAGTATTTT. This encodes CASSRDRVGDTQYF.